Below are 7 T cell receptor beta chains sequenced from a single sample in a study of OX40 agonist ivuxolimab in advanced cancers. TCRdb's table, derived via immunoSEQ multiplex PCR, lists solely in-frame clones and lacks some. The profile shows tens of thousands of clones, over 80% of them singletons. The input for sequencing was CD4+ or CD8+ T cells sorted from blood, taken in a trial of the OX40 agonist ivuxolimab. These receptors all come from an adult with an advanced solid tumor such as melanoma, head and neck, liver or kidney cancer.

The chain is built from TRBV7-3 and TRBJ2-5; a possible D gene is TRBD2 (5 bases). The germline V and J ends were trimmed by 3 bases and 3 bases, with 8 bases remaining between them. CDR3 length: 13 residues. Germline CDR1 reads SGHTA; CDR2 reads FQGTGA. This CDR3 reads CASSFKGEETQYF. In DNA form, the CDR3 reads TGTGCCAGCAGCTTTAAGGGAGAAGAGACCCAGTACTTC.

The chain carries TRBV27 and TRBJ2-7; unclear D gene. The CDR3 is 16 amino acids. Trimming took 3 bases from V and 3 from J, leaving 18 bases between them. Germline CDR1 and CDR2: MNHEY and SMNVEV (reference sequence). CDR3 nucleotides: TGTGCCAGCAGTTTCTCTAAAGGCAAAAAAGACTACGAGCAGTACTTC. Its translation is CASSFSKGKKDYEQYF.

The count of this clone is one. The J gene is TRBJ2-7, the V gene TRBV5-4; TRBD2 matches 11 bases. J lost 2 bases, V lost 3 bases, and 4 bases had no gene match. Germline CDR1 is SGHNT and CDR2 is YYREEE (reference sequence). The CDR3 consists of 15 residues. The CDR3 DNA reads TGTGCCAGCAGCTCGGCTAGCGGGAGGACCTACGAGCAGTACTTC. It codes for CASSSASGRTYEQYF.

The chain is built from TRBV7-2 and TRBJ2-5, with 8 bases fitting TRBD2. With V trimmed by 4 bases and J by 5 bases, 9 bases remained unmatched. CDR3 size: 15 residues. Germline V gives CDR1 SGHTA, CDR2 FQGNSA. CDR3 protein: CASSSRLAPAETQYF. The DNA for the CDR3 is TGTGCCAGCAGCTCACGACTAGCGCCCGCCGAGACCCAGTACTTC. Drawing the rest from reference TRBV7-2 and TRBJ2-5, the complete variable domain is GAGVSQSPSNKVTEKGKDVELRCDPISGHTALYWYRQSLGQGLEFLIYFQGNSAPDKSGLPSDRFSAERTGGSVSTLTIQRTQQEDSAVYLCASSSRLAPAETQYFGPGTRLLVL.

This sequence joins TRBV6-6 and TRBJ2-1; D gene unclear. V was shortened by 0 bases and J by 8 bases, with 14 bases between the two germline ends. CDR1 and CDR2 from the germline V gene are MNHNY and SVGAGI (reference sequence). The CDR3 runs to 15 residues. CDR3 amino acids: CASSYSASSSDEQFF. DNA of the CDR3: TGTGCCAGCAGTTACTCGGCGTCGTCGAGTGATGAGCAGTTCTTC.

The chain combines TRBV6-1 with TRBJ1-1; D unresolved. The CDR3 loop spans 14 amino acids. CDR1 is MNHNS and CDR2 is SASEGT in the germline V gene. Trimming cost V 2 bases and J 2 bases, with 9 bases left between them. CDR3 sequence: CASSERYLNTEAFF. The CDR3 DNA sequence: TGTGCCAGCAGTGAAAGGTACTTAAACACTGAAGCTTTCTTT.

The count of this clone is one. The CDR3 loop is CASNSQRRGAQETQYF. In DNA form, the CDR3 reads TGTGCCAGCAATTCACAGCGAAGGGGGGCCCAAGAGACCCAGTACTTC. The J gene is TRBJ2-5, the V gene TRBV7-9; D is possibly TRBD1 or TRBD2 (6 bases each). Germline V gives CDR1 SEHNR, CDR2 FQNEAQ (reference sequence). V was cut by 7 bases and J by 1 base, with 19 bases left in between. The CDR3 has 16 residues.